What follows are 16 T cell receptor beta chains derived from one specimen sequenced in a study of blood T cell repertoires in COVID-19. Assay used: immunoSEQ multiplex PCR; TCRdb lists only in-frame clones, some missing. There are approximately 270,000 clones in the sample; roughly 80% occur only once, and about 8.9% lies in the top ten. Material: peripheral blood. These receptors all come from an elderly man with acute or convalescent COVID-19.

CDR3: CASSLSDTQYF. CDR3 DNA: TGTGCCAGCAGCTTGTCGGATACGCAGTATTTT. The V and J genes are TRBV5-5 and TRBJ2-3; no clear D. The length of the CDR3 is 11 residues. The germline V and J ends were trimmed by 1 base and 6 bases, with 3 bases remaining between them. Looked up from germline, CDR1 is SGHKS and CDR2 is YYEKEE (reference sequence).

The J gene is TRBJ2-2, the V gene TRBV30; D might be TRBD2 (7 bases). V lost 3 bases and J lost 2, with 16 bases in between. The CDR3 runs 16 residues. Germline loops: CDR1 GTSNPN, CDR2 SVGIG (reference sequence). The CDR3 here is CAWSALGGHNTGELFF. In nucleotides, the CDR3 is TGTGCCTGGAGCGCTTTGGGGGGGCACAACACCGGGGAGCTGTTTTTT.

The chain employs TRBV7-8 and TRBJ1-3; D gene uncertain. Germline V lookup: CDR1 SGHVS, CDR2 FQNEAQ. V lost 3 bases, J lost 8 bases, and 8 bases lay in between. The CDR3 is made up of 12 amino acids. In nucleotides, the CDR3 is TGTGCCAGCAGCTTCCGGGGTGACACCATATATTTT. It translates to CASSFRGDTIYF.

The genes are TRBV11-3 and TRBJ1-6; D remains unclear. Per germline, CDR1 SGHNT and CDR2 YENEEA. This CDR3 spans 20 amino acids. With 0 bases removed from V and 4 bases from J, the gap between germline ends came to 22 bases. The CDR3 DNA reads TGTGCCAGCAGCTTAGATAGGGTGTTGGAGGGCTCCTTTTATAATTCACCCCTCCACTTT. Protein product: CASSLDRVLEGSFYNSPLHF.

The J gene is TRBJ2-7, the V gene TRBV27; TRBD2 agrees at 8 bases. CDR1 and CDR2 from the germline V gene are MNHEY and SMNVEV (reference sequence). CDR3 length: 16 amino acids. V lost 5 bases and J lost 3; bases outside the gene matches: 12. This CDR3 reads CASSPSRIAGRYEQYF. For the CDR3, the DNA is TGTGCCAGCAGTCCCTCCCGGATAGCGGGGCGCTACGAGCAGTACTTC.

The genes are TRBV11-2 and TRBJ1-1; D remains ambiguous. Trimming pared 0 bases from V and 0 bases from J, leaving 17 bases between. This CDR3 spans 18 amino acids. Germline CDR1 and CDR2: SGHAT and FQNNGV. This CDR3 reads CASSLDLMVRTMNTEAFF. Here the CDR3 DNA reads TGTGCCAGCAGCTTAGATCTCATGGTACGCACAATGAACACTGAAGCTTTCTTT.

This clone was observed a handful of times. This sequence joins TRBV19 and TRBJ1-3; D unresolved. CDR1 and CDR2 from the germline V gene are LNHDA and SQIVND (reference sequence). V shed 0 bases and J shed 4 bases, with 7 bases lying between them. CDR3 length: 14 amino acids. CDR3 sequence: CASSIDQRGNTIYF. CDR3 in DNA: TGTGCCAGTAGTATAGATCAGAGGGGAAACACCATATATTTT.

A single count supports this clone. The chain links TRBV3-1 (or the pseudogene TRBV3-2) to TRBJ2-1; 11 positions agree with TRBD2. CDR3 size: 15 residues. CDR1 is LGHDT and CDR2 is YNNKEL in the germline V gene (reference sequence). The V segment lost 1 base and the J segment 4 bases; nucleotides outside the gene matches: 0. CDR3 protein: CASSQGLAGYNEQFF. CDR3 in DNA: TGTGCCAGCAGCCAAGGACTAGCGGGGTACAATGAGCAGTTCTTC.

The chain combines TRBV2 with TRBJ2-5; 8 nucleotides line up with TRBD1. Germline V gives CDR1 SNHLY, CDR2 FYNNEI. J lost 5 bases, V lost 5 bases, and 7 bases had no gene match. The CDR3 loop spans 14 amino acids. CDR3 in amino acids: CASSSGQGPETQYF. CDR3 in DNA: TGTGCCAGCAGTTCAGGACAGGGCCCGGAGACCCAGTACTTC.

This chain connects TRBV6-5 to TRBJ2-2, with 7 bases that match TRBD2. V lost 6 bases to trimming and J lost 6 bases; unmatched junction nucleotides: 10. This CDR3 spans 15 amino acids. Germline V gives CDR1 MNHEY, CDR2 SVGAGI. The CDR3 DNA is TGTGCCAGCAGCCTCCTACTAGCGTCGGCCGGGGAGCTGTTTTTT. It translates to CASSLLLASAGELFF.

This sequence joins TRBV10-3 and TRBJ2-7; 11 positions agree with TRBD2. The V and J ends lost 0 bases and 4 bases, in that order; junction bases with no gene match: 5. This CDR3 comprises 16 residues. Germline values: CDR1 ENHRY, CDR2 SYGVKD. The CDR3 here is CAISESSGRAWYEQYF. As DNA, the CDR3 is TGTGCCATCAGTGAGTCTAGCGGGAGGGCCTGGTACGAGCAGTACTTC.

A remark on this clone: Other DNA sequences in the same sample also yield this CDR3. The genes are TRBV30 and TRBJ1-5; D is possibly TRBD1 (5 bases). Germline CDR1 reads GTSNPN; CDR2 reads SVGIG (reference sequence). CDR3 length: 13 amino acids. Trimming cost V 3 bases and J 7 bases, with 13 bases left between them. The CDR3 DNA follows: TGTGCCTGGAGCTCACGGGGGAACCAGCCCCAGCATTTT. It specifies CAWSSRGNQPQHF.

V gene TRBV12-2 combines with J gene TRBJ2-6; the DNA was not used to check the table's D call, TRBD2. TRBV12-2 is recorded as a pseudogene. The CDR3 runs to 18 residues. The CDR3 sequence: CASRLVPLSDSGANVLTF. The CDR3 nucleotides read TGTGCAAGTCGCTTAGTCCCATTGAGTGACTCTGGGGCCAACGTCCTGACTTTC.

The J gene is TRBJ2-1, the V gene TRBV28; 13 bases map to TRBD2. The V gene's germline CDR1 is MDHEN and CDR2 SYDVKM. This CDR3 is 15 amino acids long. V was pared by 7 bases and J by 9 bases, with 9 bases of the junction left unmatched. CDR3 protein: CASTKTSGGHGEQFF. CDR3 sequence (DNA): TGTGCCAGCACCAAGACTAGCGGGGGGCATGGTGAGCAGTTCTTC.

V is TRBV9 and J is TRBJ2-7; 10 positions match TRBD1. Per the germline V gene, CDR1 is SGDLS and CDR2 is YYNGEE. With V trimmed by 4 bases and J by 1 base, 5 bases remained unmatched. The CDR3 spans 15 residues. The CDR3 bases are TGTGCCAGCAGCCTGGGACAGGGGATATCCTACGAGCAGTACTTC. It is translated as CASSLGQGISYEQYF.

This clone is a singleton in its sample. The chain uses TRBV11-1 and TRBJ2-1; 7 bases agree with TRBD2. Germline CDR1 and CDR2: SGHAT and FQDESV (reference sequence). The CDR3 length is 15 residues. J was trimmed by 2 bases and V by 3 bases; bases with no gene match: 4. The CDR3: CASSFGGRAYNEQFF. The DNA of the CDR3 is TGTGCCAGCAGCTTCGGAGGGAGGGCCTACAATGAGCAGTTCTTC.